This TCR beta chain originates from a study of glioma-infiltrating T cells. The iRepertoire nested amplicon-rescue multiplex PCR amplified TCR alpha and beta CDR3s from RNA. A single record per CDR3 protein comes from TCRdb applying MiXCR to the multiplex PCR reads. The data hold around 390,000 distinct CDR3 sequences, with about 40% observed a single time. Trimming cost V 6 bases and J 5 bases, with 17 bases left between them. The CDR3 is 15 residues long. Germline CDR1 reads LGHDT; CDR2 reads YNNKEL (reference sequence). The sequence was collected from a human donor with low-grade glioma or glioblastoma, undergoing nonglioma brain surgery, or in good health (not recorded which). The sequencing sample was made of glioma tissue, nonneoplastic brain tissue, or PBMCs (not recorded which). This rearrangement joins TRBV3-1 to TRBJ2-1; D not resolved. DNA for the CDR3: TGTGCCAGCAGTCCCCCCTTGATTATCCACAATGAGCAGTTCTTC. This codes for CASSPPLIIHNEQFF.